Sequencing of this TCR beta chain was carried out in a study of T cells in Graves' hyperthyroidism and ophthalmopathy. Study in general: It was at initial diagnosis, before any treatment, that peripheral blood was collected.

What was amplified from RNA transcripts were TCR beta CDR3 regions. TCR CDR3 regions were first amplified by RT-PCR with HTBI primers. MiXCR, run by TCRdb on the multiplex PCR reads, gives a single entry per CDR3 protein. The sample holds 150,000 or so distinct CDR3 sequences, over 20% seen once. At least ten counts were recorded for this clonotype. Antigen specificity is unknown. Diagnosis rested on symptoms, serum thyroxine and TRAb, thyroid ultrasound, and orbital computed tomography. The PBMCs were taken from around 9 ml of fresh peripheral blood. The study, taken as a whole, reports: Blood also held most thyroid clonotypes expanded beyond 0.001.

The CDR3 length is 13 residues. Germline V gene sequence: CDR1 SGHDT, CDR2 YYEEEE. Trimming pared 4 bases from V and 4 bases from J, leaving 11 bases between. The V and J genes are TRBV5-6 and TRBJ1-2; TRBD1 is a possible D gene (6 bases). The sample taken for sequencing was blood. The TCR sequence derives from a woman in her forties or fifties with Graves' hyperthyroidism that later progressed to Graves' ophthalmopathy. Here the CDR3 reads CASSRQAVYGYTF. Here the CDR3 DNA reads TGTGCCAGCAGCCGACAGGCAGTCTATGGCTACACCTTC.